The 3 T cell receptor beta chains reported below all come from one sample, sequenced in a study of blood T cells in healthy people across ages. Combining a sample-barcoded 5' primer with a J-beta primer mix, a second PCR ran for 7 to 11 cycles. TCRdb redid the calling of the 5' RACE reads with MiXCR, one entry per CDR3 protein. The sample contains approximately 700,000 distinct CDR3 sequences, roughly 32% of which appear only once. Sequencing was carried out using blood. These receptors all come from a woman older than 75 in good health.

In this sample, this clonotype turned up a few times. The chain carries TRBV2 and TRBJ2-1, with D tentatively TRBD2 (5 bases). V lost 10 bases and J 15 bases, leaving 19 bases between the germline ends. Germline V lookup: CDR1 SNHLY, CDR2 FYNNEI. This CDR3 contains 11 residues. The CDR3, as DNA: TGTGCCAATACCGACGAGGGATCATGGTTCTTC. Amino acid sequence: CANTDEGSWFF.

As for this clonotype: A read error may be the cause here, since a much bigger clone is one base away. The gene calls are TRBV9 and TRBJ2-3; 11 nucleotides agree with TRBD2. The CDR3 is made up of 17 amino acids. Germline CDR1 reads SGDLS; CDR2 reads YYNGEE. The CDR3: CAGSVALTSGGTDTQYF. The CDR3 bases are TGTGCCGGCAGCGTAGCATTGACTAGCGGGGGCACAGATACGCAGTATTTT. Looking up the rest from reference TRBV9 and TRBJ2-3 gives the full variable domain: DSGVTQTPKHLITATGQRVTLRCSPRSGDLSVYWYQQSLDQGLQFLIQYYNGEERAKGNILERFSAQQFPDLHSELNLSSLELGDSALYFCAGSVALTSGGTDTQYFGPGTRLTVL.

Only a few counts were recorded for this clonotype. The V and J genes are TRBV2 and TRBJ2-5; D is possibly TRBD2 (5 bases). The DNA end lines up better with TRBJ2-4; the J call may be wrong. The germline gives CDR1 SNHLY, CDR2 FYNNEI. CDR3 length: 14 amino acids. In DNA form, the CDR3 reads TGTGCCAGCAGCGAGATGGCGGGCAAAAACATTCAGTACTTC. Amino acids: CASSEMAGKNIQYF.